This T cell receptor (beta chain) was documented in a study of blood T cell repertoires in COVID-19. The overall study: COVID-19 samples from acute and convalescent phases originated in the United States, Italy and Spain. In each case, the material was cDNA or gDNA derived from T cells, B-cell-depleted T cells, or PBMCs.

Source study methods: Amplifying reference gene primers gave estimates of nucleated cell counts. Sequencing was performed with immunoSEQ multiplex PCR; in TCRdb, only in-frame clones are kept and a portion is missing. From that table come the V and J calls and clone size; the DNA was used to work out D and trimming. The data show a few hundred thousand clones, less than 90% seen once. This receptor was identified in a man in his fifties or sixties with acute or convalescent COVID-19. Specimen: peripheral blood.

This chain's CDR3 is CASSVAMRGWKDTQYF. The CDR3 DNA reads TGTGCCAGCAGCGTAGCTATGCGGGGGTGGAAAGATACGCAGTATTTT. The rearrangement joins TRBV9 to TRBJ2-3; TRBD2 aligns across 7 bases. In germline, CDR1 is SGDLS, CDR2 YYNGEE. The trim removed 0 bases at V and 5 bases at J, leaving 9 bases unmatched. This CDR3 has 16 residues. Drawing the rest from reference TRBV9 and TRBJ2-3, the complete variable domain is DSGVTQTPKHLITATGQRVTLRCSPRSGDLSVYWYQQSLDQGLQFLIQYYNGEERAKGNILERFSAQQFPDLHSELNLSSLELGDSALYFCASSVAMRGWKDTQYFGPGTRLTVL.